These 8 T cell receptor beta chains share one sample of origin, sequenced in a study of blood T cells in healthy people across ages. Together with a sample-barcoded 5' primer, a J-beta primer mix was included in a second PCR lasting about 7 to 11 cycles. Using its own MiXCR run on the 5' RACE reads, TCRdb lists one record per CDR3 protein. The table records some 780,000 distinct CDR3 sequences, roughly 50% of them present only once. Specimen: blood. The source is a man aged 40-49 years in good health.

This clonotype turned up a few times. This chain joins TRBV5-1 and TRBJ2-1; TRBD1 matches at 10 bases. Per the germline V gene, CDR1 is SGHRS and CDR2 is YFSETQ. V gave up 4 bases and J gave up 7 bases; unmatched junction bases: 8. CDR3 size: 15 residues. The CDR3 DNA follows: TGCGCCAGCAGCCACCCGGGACAGGGGAAAAATGAGCAGTTCTTC. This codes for CASSHPGQGKNEQFF.

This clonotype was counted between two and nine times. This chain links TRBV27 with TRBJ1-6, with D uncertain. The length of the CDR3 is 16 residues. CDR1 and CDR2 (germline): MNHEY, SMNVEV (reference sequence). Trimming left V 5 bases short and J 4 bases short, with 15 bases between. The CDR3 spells CASSPTTFGYNSPLHF. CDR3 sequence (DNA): TGTGCCAGCAGTCCGACTACGTTCGGGTATAATTCACCCCTCCACTTT.

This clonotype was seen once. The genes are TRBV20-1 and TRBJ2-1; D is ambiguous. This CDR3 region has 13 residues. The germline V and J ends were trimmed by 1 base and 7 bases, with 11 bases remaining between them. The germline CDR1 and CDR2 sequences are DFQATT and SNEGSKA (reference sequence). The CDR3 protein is CSARGLTRNEQFF. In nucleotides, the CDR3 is TGCAGTGCTAGAGGGTTGACCAGGAATGAGCAGTTCTTC.

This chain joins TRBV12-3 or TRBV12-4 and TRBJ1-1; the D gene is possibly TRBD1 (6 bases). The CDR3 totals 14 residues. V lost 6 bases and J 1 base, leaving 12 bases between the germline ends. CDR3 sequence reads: CASRETGPNTEAFF. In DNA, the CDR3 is TGTGCCAGCAGGGAGACAGGTCCGAACACTGAAGCTTTCTTT.

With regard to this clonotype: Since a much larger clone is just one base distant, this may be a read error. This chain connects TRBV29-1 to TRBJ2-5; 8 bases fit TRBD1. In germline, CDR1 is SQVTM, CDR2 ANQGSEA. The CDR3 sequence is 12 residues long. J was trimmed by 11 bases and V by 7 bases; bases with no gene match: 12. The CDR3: CSARTGNYGQYF. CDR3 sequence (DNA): TGCAGCGCACGGACAGGGAATTACGGGCAGTACTTC.

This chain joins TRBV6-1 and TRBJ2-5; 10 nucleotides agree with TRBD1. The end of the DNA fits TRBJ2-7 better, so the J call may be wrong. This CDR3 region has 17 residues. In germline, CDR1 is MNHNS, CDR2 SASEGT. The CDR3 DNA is TGTGCCAGCAGGCGGGGACTAGGGACAGGGGCATCGAGCGAGCAGTACTTC. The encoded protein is CASRRGLGTGASSEQYF.

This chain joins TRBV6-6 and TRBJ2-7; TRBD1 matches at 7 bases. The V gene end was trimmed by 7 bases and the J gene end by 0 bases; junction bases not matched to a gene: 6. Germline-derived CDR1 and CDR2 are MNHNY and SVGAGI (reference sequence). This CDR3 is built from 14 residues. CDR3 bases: TGTGCCAGCACCCGTCGGGACAGCTCCTACGAGCAGTACTTC. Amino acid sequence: CASTRRDSSYEQYF.

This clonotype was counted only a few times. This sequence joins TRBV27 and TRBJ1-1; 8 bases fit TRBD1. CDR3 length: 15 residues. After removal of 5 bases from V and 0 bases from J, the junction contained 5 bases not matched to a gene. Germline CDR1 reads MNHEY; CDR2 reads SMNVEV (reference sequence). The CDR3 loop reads CASSPGTGMNTEAFF. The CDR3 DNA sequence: TGTGCCAGCAGTCCCGGGACAGGAATGAACACTGAAGCTTTCTTT.